The 5 T cell receptor beta chains listed next were all sequenced from one sample in a study of tumor-infiltrating lymphocytes in primary liver carcinoma. Germline DNA was also extracted, and blood RNA was taken from unsorted whole blood. Total RNA amounting to around 530 ng was the source from which TCR beta cDNA was made with a constant-region primer. What produced the TCR beta libraries was three nested multiplex PCR rounds using slightly modified ARM-PCR. Researchers ran the first two PCR rounds for 10 cycles each with TRBV1-TRBV30 forward primers and a C-beta reverse primer. One entry per CDR3 protein, called by TCRdb with MiXCR from the multiplex PCR reads. Among 300,000 to 350,000 distinct CDR3 sequences listed, about 65% were seen once. The source material was peripheral blood. These receptors came from a man aged 35-49 years with primary liver carcinoma and hepatitis B virus infection.

Notes on this clonotype: At one end the junction does not follow the germline gene, possibly because of a read error. CDR3 DNA: TGTGTCAGCAGCTTAGACAGGGAAGGGTATGAGACCCAGTACTTC. It specifies CVSSLDREGYETQYF. The rearrangement joins TRBV11-2 to TRBJ2-5, with TRBD1 matching over 7 bases. CDR1 is SGHAT, CDR2 FQNNGV, per germline. The CDR3 extends over 15 amino acids. Full variable domain (missing parts from reference TRBV11-2 and TRBJ2-5): EAGVAQSPRYKIIEKRQSVAFWCNPISGHATLYWYQQILGQGPKLLIQFQNNGVVDDSQLPKDRFSAERLKGVDSTLKIQPAKLEDSAVYLCVSSLDREGYETQYFGPGTRLLVL.

This clonotype showed up just once. It may be a read error: a sequence one base away is much more abundant. The chain uses TRBV6-2 or TRBV6-3 and TRBJ2-3, with a possible D match to TRBD1 (6 bases). The germline V and J ends were trimmed by 0 bases and 2 bases, with 15 bases remaining between them. CDR3 length equals 17 residues. Germline V gene sequence: CDR1 MNHEY, CDR2 SVGEGT. CDR3 sequence (DNA): TGTGCCAGCAGTTACTCGAGACAGGCGGTCGTCACAGATACGCAGTATTTT. It translates to CASSYSRQAVVTDTQYF.

A remark on this clonotype: This is likely a read error, given that the CDR3 carries no conserved phenylalanine or tryptophan at its end. The CDR3 nucleotides read TGTGCCAGCAGTTATAAGGGGGGGAACACCGGGGAGCTGTTTCTT. It yields the protein CASSYKGGNTGELFL. This chain links TRBV11-2 with TRBJ2-2; D may be TRBD1 or TRBD2 (6 bases each). CDR1 and CDR2 from the germline V gene are SGHAT and FQNNGV. The CDR3 runs 15 residues. The V gene lost 6 bases and the J gene lost 1 base, with 12 bases spanning the gap.

As to this clonotype: Without the conserved terminal phenylalanine or tryptophan, this CDR3 likely stems from a read error. The chain combines TRBV11-2 with TRBJ2-7, with TRBD1 as a possible D gene (6 bases). The germline V gene has CDR1 SGHAT and CDR2 FQNNGV. The V end lost 10 bases, the J end lost 2 bases, and 18 bases lay between the germline ends. The CDR3 has 14 amino acids. The CDR3 sequence is CAIIPGQLAYEQYL. In DNA, the CDR3 is TGTGCCATCATCCCCGGACAGCTGGCCTACGAGCAGTACTTA.

Regarding this clonotype: At one end, the junction sequence differs from germline, possibly due to a read error. The chain uses TRBV11-1 and TRBJ2-7; D may be TRBD1 or TRBD2 (6 bases each). Germline V lookup: CDR1 SGHAT, CDR2 FQDESV (reference sequence). The CDR3 length is 14 residues. The CDR3 DNA sequence: TGTGCCAGCAACCTCGAGGGGGGAGCCTACGAGCAGTATTTC. Encoded protein: CASNLEGGAYEQYF. Combining the CDR3 with reference TRBV11-1 and TRBJ2-7 gives the whole variable domain EAEVAQSPRYKITEKSQAVAFWCDPISGHATLYWYRQILGQGPELLVQFQDESVVDDSQLPKDRFSAERLKGVDSTLKIQPAELGDSAMYLCASNLEGGAYEQYFGPGTRLTVT.